This T cell receptor (beta chain) was observed in a study of blood T cell repertoires in COVID-19. From germline, CDR1 is SGDLS and CDR2 YYNGEE. This CDR3 is 14 amino acids long. J lost 1 base, V lost 4 bases, and 2 bases had no gene match. The table came from immunoSEQ multiplex PCR; TCRdb's copy has only in-frame clones and leaves some out. The top ten clones hold 3% of a sample with tens of thousands of clones, over 75% of them seen once. The chain links TRBV9 to TRBJ2-5; 9 nucleotides match TRBD2. Sequencing used peripheral blood. The receptor's source is a man aged 50-59 years with active COVID-19. CDR3 sequence: CASSLTSGQETQYF. The CDR3 DNA reads TGTGCCAGCAGCCTGACTAGCGGCCAAGAGACCCAGTACTTC.